Below are 23 T cell receptor beta chains sequenced from a single sample in a study of regulatory T cells in long-lasting Graves disease. Combining iRepertoire HTBI primers with Arm-PCR of CDR3 regions, the authors built TCR beta libraries. MiXCR, applied by TCRdb to the multiplex PCR reads, yields one record per CDR3 protein. Of about 400,000 distinct CDR3 sequences listed, about 15% are singletons. Time point denoted: newly diagnosed GD, antithyroid drugs for less than 3 months. TCR sequences were obtained from RNA taken from PBMCs. In addition, the sample was reused for a study of T cells in Graves' hyperthyroidism and ophthalmopathy.

The sequenced sample was peripheral blood mononuclear cells (PBMCs), obtained at new diagnosis, from a patient treated with antithyroid drugs. These receptors were obtained from a woman aged 40 to 50 with Graves disease.

The table lists this clonotype with a few counts. V gene TRBV5-1 combines with J gene TRBJ2-5; D gene uncertain. CDR3 length equals 13 residues. V lost 4 bases, J lost 0 bases, and 7 bases lay in between. Germline CDR1 is SGHRS and CDR2 is YFSETQ. Written as DNA, the CDR3 is TGCGCCAGCAGCCTGACCCACCAAGAGACCCAGTACTTC. Its translation is CASSLTHQETQYF.

This clonotype was seen repeatedly, ten times or more. This chain uses TRBV27 with TRBJ2-1, with D perhaps matching TRBD2 (5 bases). This CDR3 is 15 amino acids long. Per the germline V gene, CDR1 is MNHEY and CDR2 is SMNVEV (reference sequence). V was cut by 6 bases and J by 3 bases, with 15 bases left in between. For the CDR3, the DNA is TGTGCCAGCAGGGGTGGGCAAGGAGGCTACAATGAGCAGTTCTTC. Protein: CASRGGQGGYNEQFF.

This clonotype has at least ten counts. The chain joins TRBV7-3 to TRBJ2-2; D might be TRBD2 (5 bases). In germline, CDR1 is SGHTA, CDR2 FQGTGA. The CDR3 is 13 amino acids. Trimming left V 8 bases short and J 5 bases short, with 12 bases between. In DNA form, the CDR3 reads TGTGCCAGCCGGCTAGCTGATACCGGGGAGCTGTTTTTT. It encodes CASRLADTGELFF. The full variable domain, with the rest looked up from reference TRBV7-3 and TRBJ2-2, is GAGVSQTPSNKVTEKGKYVELRCDPISGHTALYWYRQSLGQGPEFLIYFQGTGAADDSGLPNDRFFAVRPEGSVSTLKIQRTERGDSAVYLCASRLADTGELFFGEGSRLTVL.

This clonotype was detected many times. The chain uses TRBV5-6 and TRBJ1-1, with D hard to call. V dropped 4 bases and J dropped 3 bases, with 10 bases sitting between them. Germline V gene sequence: CDR1 SGHDT, CDR2 YYEEEE. CDR3 length: 13 amino acids. This CDR3 is CASSVQLDTEAFF. In nucleotides, the CDR3 is TGTGCCAGCAGCGTTCAATTGGACACTGAAGCTTTCTTT.

This sequence joins TRBV3-1 and TRBJ1-5, with D unresolved. Germline CDR1 reads LGHDT; CDR2 reads YNNKEL (reference sequence). V was cut by 4 bases and J by 5 bases, with 12 bases left in between. The CDR3 contains 14 residues. CDR3 protein: CASSPVGPDQPQHF. As DNA, the CDR3 is TGTGCCAGCAGCCCGGTGGGTCCAGATCAGCCCCAGCATTTT.

This clonotype was observed a single time. Only one base separates this from a far larger clonotype, so it likely reflects a read error. The chain has TRBV2 and TRBJ2-1; 12 bases align to TRBD2. This CDR3 is built from 16 residues. Germline V gives CDR1 SNHLY, CDR2 FYNNEI. CDR3 nucleotides: TGTGCCAACAGTTCCCCCACTAGCGGGAGGTACAATGAGCAGTTCTTC. This encodes CANSSPTSGRYNEQFF.

This clonotype came up many times. J is TRBJ2-7 and V is TRBV5-8; 15 bases are shared with TRBD2. V dropped 3 bases and J dropped 6; count of bases not matched to a gene: 7. Germline V gene data show CDR1 as SGHTS and CDR2 as YDEGEE. The CDR3 spans 16 residues. This CDR3 reads CASSWQGLAGGGEQYF. The CDR3, as DNA: TGTGCCAGCAGCTGGCAGGGACTAGCGGGAGGAGGCGAGCAGTACTTC. The full variable domain, completed using reference TRBV5-8 and TRBJ2-7, is EAGVTQSPTHLIKTRGQQATLRCSPISGHTSVYWYQQALGLGLQFLLWYDEGEERNRGNFPPRFSGRQFPNYSSELNVNALELEDSALYLCASSWQGLAGGGEQYFGPGTRLTVT.

This clonotype was observed at least ten times. The chain is built from TRBV12-3 or TRBV12-4 and TRBJ2-1; D may be TRBD1 (7 bases). V gave up 7 bases and J gave up 0 bases, with 13 bases separating them. The CDR3 consists of 15 residues. This CDR3 is CASTQGGLSYNEQFF. The CDR3 nucleotides read TGTGCCAGCACCCAGGGGGGCCTCTCCTACAATGAGCAGTTCTTC.

The rearrangement links TRBV24-1 to TRBJ2-5; weak D call: TRBD2 (6 bases). The CDR3 totals 17 residues. With 4 bases removed from V and 3 bases from J, the gap between germline ends came to 20 bases. Germline V gene lookup returns CDR1 KGHDR and CDR2 SFDVKD. CDR3 amino acids: CATSDNRPGGREETQYF. CDR3 DNA: TGTGCCACCAGTGACAACCGGCCAGGAGGGCGGGAAGAGACCCAGTACTTC.

J is TRBJ2-1 and V is TRBV6-1; D is possibly TRBD1 (5 bases). Germline V lookup: CDR1 MNHNS, CDR2 SASEGT. Trimming shortened V by 8 bases and J by 7 bases, and 18 bases separated the two germline ends. The CDR3 runs to 14 residues. The CDR3, as DNA: TGTGCCAGCGACCAGGGTGGTGGTGGGAATGAGCAGTTCTTC. This codes for CASDQGGGGNEQFF.

This clonotype appeared a few times. A much larger clone lies a single base off, so this may be a read error. The V and J genes are TRBV27 and TRBJ2-7; D not resolved. There are 13 residues in the CDR3. Germline V lookup: CDR1 MNHEY, CDR2 SMNVEV (reference sequence). The CDR3 sequence: CASRNTASYERYF. DNA of the CDR3: TGTGCCAGCAGAAATACAGCGTCCTACGAGCGGTACTTC.

The V call is TRBV19, the J call TRBJ2-6; D remains unclear. This CDR3 has 15 amino acids. The germline CDR1 and CDR2 sequences are LNHDA and SQIVND (reference sequence). Trimming stripped 3 bases from V and 0 bases from J, with 6 bases between. CDR3 amino acids: CASSMMGSGANVLTF. In DNA, the CDR3 is TGTGCCAGTAGTATGATGGGCTCTGGGGCCAACGTCCTGACTTTC.

This clonotype showed up just a few times. The chain combines TRBV20-1 with TRBJ1-6; the match to TRBD1 covers 9 bases. CDR3 length: 14 amino acids. Germline V gene lookup returns CDR1 DFQATT and CDR2 SNEGSKA (reference sequence). With 5 bases clipped from V and 7 bases from J, the junction kept 6 bases outside the gene matches. DNA of the CDR3: TGCAGTGCTCAAACAGGGGGCGGAAATTCACCCCTCCACTTT. It specifies CSAQTGGGNSPLHF.

The sample holds a few counts of this clonotype. V gene TRBV4-1 combines with J gene TRBJ2-7, with D maybe TRBD2 (5 bases). This CDR3 region has 17 residues. Germline values: CDR1 MGHRA, CDR2 YSYEKL. V lost 2 bases to trimming and J lost 0 bases, with 17 bases between them. CDR3 coding DNA: TGCGCCAGCAGCCAATCGGGAAGCGGTCGAGGCTCCTACGAGCAGTACTTC. Translating it yields CASSQSGSGRGSYEQYF.

There are many counts of this clonotype. V is TRBV11-2 and J is TRBJ1-1, with 7 bases fitting TRBD1. Trimming at V came to 5 bases and at J to 0 bases, leaving 6 bases not matched to a gene. The germline V gene encodes CDR1 SGHAT and CDR2 FQNNGV. The CDR3 sequence is 15 residues long. CDR3 sequence: CASSGWTGMNTEAFF. CDR3 DNA: TGTGCCAGCAGCGGATGGACAGGAATGAACACTGAAGCTTTCTTT.

This clonotype was detected ten times or more. The chain employs TRBV27 and TRBJ2-7; 10 nucleotides align to TRBD2. The CDR3 consists of 16 residues. V shed 4 bases, J shed 3 bases, and the junction held 9 bases outside the gene matches. Looked up from germline, CDR1 is MNHEY and CDR2 is SMNVEV (reference sequence). The CDR3 loop reads CASSSLASGGSYEQYF. The DNA for the CDR3 is TGTGCCAGCAGTTCCCTGGCTAGCGGGGGCAGCTACGAGCAGTACTTC.

This clonotype was observed many times. V is TRBV9 and J is TRBJ2-7; the match to TRBD2 covers 7 bases. Germline CDR1 reads SGDLS; CDR2 reads YYNGEE. CDR3 length: 15 residues. J gave up 2 bases and V 0 bases, and 5 bases lay outside the gene matches. CDR3 nucleotide sequence: TGTGCCAGCAGCGTAGGGGCGGGAGTAACCTACGAGCAGTACTTC. Amino acids: CASSVGAGVTYEQYF.

This clonotype was seen many times. This rearrangement joins TRBV10-3 to TRBJ2-7; 13 nucleotides agree with TRBD2. The CDR3 extends over 14 amino acids. J lost 9 bases, V lost 6 bases, and 8 bases had no gene match. CDR1 is ENHRY, CDR2 SYGVKD, per germline. The CDR3 sequence is CAISPGLAGSWQYF. The CDR3 region has the DNA TGTGCCATCAGCCCGGGACTAGCGGGATCCTGGCAGTACTTC.

This clonotype has ten or more counts. The CDR3 here is CSAGPLDIGANVLTF. The CDR3 DNA sequence: TGCAGTGCCGGGCCGCTTGACATTGGGGCCAACGTCCTGACTTTC. The genes are TRBV20-1 and TRBJ2-6; D gene ambiguous. The CDR3 covers 15 residues. Germline-derived CDR1 and CDR2 are DFQATT and SNEGSKA (reference sequence). The V end was cut by 6 bases, the J end by 3 bases, with 15 bases between.

This clonotype was detected only once. The chain is built from TRBV11-2 and TRBJ1-2; D may be TRBD1 (5 bases). This CDR3 has 15 residues. V was pared by 3 bases and J by 4 bases, with 15 bases between. CDR1 is SGHAT, CDR2 FQNNGV, per germline. CDR3: CASSLDKRRVYGYTF. CDR3 DNA sequence: TGTGCCAGCAGCTTGGACAAGCGACGGGTCTATGGCTACACCTTC.

The chain links TRBV2 to TRBJ2-5; 8 nucleotides align to TRBD1. Germline CDR1 reads SNHLY; CDR2 reads FYNNEI. After removal of 8 bases from V and 5 bases from J, the junction contained 10 bases not matched to a gene. This CDR3 has 14 residues. The CDR3 here is CASGGTGRLETQYF. Here the CDR3 DNA reads TGTGCCAGCGGTGGGACAGGACGTTTGGAGACCCAGTACTTC.

At least ten counts were recorded for this clonotype. The chain combines TRBV5-1 with TRBJ2-1, with 11 bases aligning to TRBD2. CDR1 SGHRS and CDR2 YFSETQ come from the germline V gene. There are 15 residues in the CDR3. With V trimmed by 4 bases and J by 8 bases, 8 bases remained unmatched. In DNA form, the CDR3 reads TGCGCCAGCAGCAGTGGGACTAGCGGAGGGGATGAGCAGTTCTTC. Translated: CASSSGTSGGDEQFF.

This clonotype was seen many times. V gene TRBV11-2 combines with J gene TRBJ2-7; no firm D call. Between the trimmed V and J ends, which lost 4 bases and 4 bases, there was a span of 8 bases. The CDR3 is 12 residues long. CDR1 SGHAT and CDR2 FQNNGV come from the germline V gene. The CDR3 region has the DNA TGTGCCAGCAGCTCGGAAGTTTACGAGCAGTACTTC. This codes for CASSSEVYEQYF.